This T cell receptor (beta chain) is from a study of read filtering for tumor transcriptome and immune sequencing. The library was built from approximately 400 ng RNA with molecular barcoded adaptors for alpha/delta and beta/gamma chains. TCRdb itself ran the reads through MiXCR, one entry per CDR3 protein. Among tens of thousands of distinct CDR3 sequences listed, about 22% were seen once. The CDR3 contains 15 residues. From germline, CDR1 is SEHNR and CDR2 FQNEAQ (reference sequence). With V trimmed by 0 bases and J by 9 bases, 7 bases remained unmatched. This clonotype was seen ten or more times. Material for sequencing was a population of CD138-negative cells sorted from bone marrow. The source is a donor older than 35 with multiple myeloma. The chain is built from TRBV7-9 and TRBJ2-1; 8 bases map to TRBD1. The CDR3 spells CASSLAGQGVGEQFF. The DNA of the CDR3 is TGTGCCAGCAGCTTAGCAGGACAGGGCGTGGGTGAGCAGTTCTTC.